The rows below give T cell receptor beta chains drawn from one sample of a study of blood T cell repertoires in COVID-19. Sequencing was performed with immunoSEQ multiplex PCR; in TCRdb, only in-frame clones are kept and a portion is missing. The profile shows approximately 300,000 clones, more than 70% of them singletons. Material: peripheral blood. The receptors stem from a woman between 45 and 60 years old with acute or convalescent COVID-19. Each CDR3 is given with its conserved first and last residue. D genes are given only for firm matches. Not all rows give a size; the values are once, few, many and, for expanded clones, a class.

abundance,d_gene,v_gene,j_gene,CDR3nt,CDR3aa
-,-,TRBV7-9,TRBJ1-1,TGTGCCAGCAGCTTAGTCGGGGGTGACACTGAAGCTTTCTTT,CASSLVGGDTEAFF
-,TRBD2,TRBV11-1,TRBJ2-2,TGTGCCAGCAGCCCGGGACTAGCGGGAGAAAGCGGGGAGCTGTTTTTT,CASSPGLAGESGELFF
-,-,TRBV15,TRBJ1-5,TGTGCCACCAGCGTAAATAGCAATCAGCCCCAGCATTTT,CATSVNSNQPQHF
-,-,TRBV3-1/TRBV3-2,TRBJ1-1,TGTGCCAGCAGCCCACGGGACTTGGGCACTGAAGCTTTCTTT,CASSPRDLGTEAFF
-,-,TRBV9,TRBJ2-7,TGTGCCAGCAGCCCCCTCCCACTAGGAACCTACGAGCAGTACTTC,CASSPLPLGTYEQYF
-,-,TRBV3-1/TRBV3-2,TRBJ2-3,TGTGCCAGCAGCCGACTCCCGGACACAGATACGCAGTATTTT,CASSRLPDTDTQYF
-,TRBD1,TRBV19,TRBJ2-6,TGTGCCAGTAGTATAGACCCAGGGGGAACTCTGGGGGCCAACGTCCTGACTTTC,CASSIDPGGTLGANVLTF
-,-,TRBV19,TRBJ1-4,TGTGCCAGTACTGGGGGCAGGGCTAATGAAAAACTGTTTTTT,CASTGGRANEKLFF
-,-,TRBV24-1,TRBJ2-3,TGTGCCACCAGTGCCCGAGGAGGGCTTAGCACAGATACGCAGTATTTT,CATSARGGLSTDTQYF
few,TRBD2,TRBV6-2/TRBV6-3,TRBJ2-7,TGTGCCAGCAGACCTCGGACTAGCGGGAGTCTACGGTACGAGCAGTACTTC,CASRPRTSGSLRYEQYF
-,TRBD2,TRBV5-1,TRBJ2-5,TGCGCCAGCAGCTTGGAGCGGGGGGCGGGAGAGACCCAGTACTTC,CASSLERGAGETQYF
-,-,TRBV5-4,TRBJ1-4,TGTGCCAGCAGCCGAACTAATGAAAAACTGTTTTTT,CASSRTNEKLFF
-,TRBD2,TRBV4-3,TRBJ2-1,TGCGCCAGCAGCCTCGCACAGGGGCTAGCGGGAGGGCCGTGGAATGAGCAGTTCTTC,CASSLAQGLAGGPWNEQFF
-,-,TRBV19,TRBJ1-1,TGTGCCAGTAGTATAGTTGGGGGGACTGAAGCTTTCTTT,CASSIVGGTEAFF
-,-,TRBV12-3/TRBV12-4,TRBJ1-3,TGTGCCAGCAGCTCCGACAGGACCACCATATATTTT,CASSSDRTTIYF
-,-,TRBV7-2,TRBJ1-3,TGTGCCAGCAGCTGGCAGGGGGGAAACACCATATATTTT,CASSWQGGNTIYF
-,TRBD1,TRBV5-8,TRBJ1-3,TGTGCCAGCAGCCCACAGGGGACTGGAAACACCATATATTTT,CASSPQGTGNTIYF
-,-,TRBV7-2,TRBJ1-4,TGTGCCAGCAGCTTCGGGGACATTACACGGGAAAAACTGTTTTTT,CASSFGDITREKLFF
-,-,TRBV27,TRBJ2-7,TGTGCCAGCAGTTTATCGGCGGCCATCTCCTACGAGCAGTACTTC,CASSLSAAISYEQYF
-,-,TRBV7-2,TRBJ2-5,TGTGCCAGCAGCTTAGGTCTAAGGGGGCAGGGGGGAGAGACCCAGTACTTC,CASSLGLRGQGGETQYF
few,-,TRBV19,TRBJ2-7,TGTGCCAGTAGTAGAGGAGGGTACGAGCAGTACTTC,CASSRGGYEQYF
-,TRBD1,TRBV5-4,TRBJ1-2,TGTGCCAGCATCGACAGGGGGACGAACTATGGCTACACCTTC,CASIDRGTNYGYTF
-,-,TRBV7-2,TRBJ1-5,TGTGCCAGCAGTCTCTCATCAGGATTTAGCAATCAGCCCCAGCATTTT,CASSLSSGFSNQPQHF
-,-,TRBV28,TRBJ1-2,TGTGCCAGCAGGGAAGGGGACTATGGCTACACCTTC,CASREGDYGYTF
few,TRBD1,TRBV23-1,TRBJ1-4,TGCGCCGTACGGGCCCCCGGGACAGAGAATGAAAAACTGTTTTTT,CAVRAPGTENEKLFF
-,-,TRBV24-1,TRBJ2-5,TGTGCCACCAGTGATCAATACAGTGGGGAGACCCAGTACTTC,CATSDQYSGETQYF
-,TRBD1,TRBV19,TRBJ1-1,TGTGCCAGTAGTCCGGACAGGGTGAACACTGAAGCTTTCTTT,CASSPDRVNTEAFF
once,-,TRBV7-2,TRBJ1-3,TGTGCCACTACCCCTAAGCCCCTTAGCTCTGGAAACACCATATATTTT,CATTPKPLSSGNTIYF
-,TRBD2,TRBV7-9,TRBJ2-5,TGTGCCAGCACGGCGGGGGGGCCCCCGGGGGGTGAGACCCAGTACTTC,CASTAGGPPGGETQYF
-,-,TRBV4-2,TRBJ2-1,TGTGCCAGCAGCCAAGGGCCTAGGGGGTCCTATTCCTACAATGAGCAGTTCTTC,CASSQGPRGSYSYNEQFF
-,TRBD2,TRBV7-2,TRBJ2-5,TGTGCCATCTCGGGGGGGGGCTGGGAGACCCAGTACTTC,CAISGGGWETQYF
-,TRBD1,TRBV19,TRBJ1-1,TGTGCCAGTAGTTGGACAGGGCGGACTGAAGCTTTCTTT,CASSWTGRTEAFF
-,TRBD1,TRBV7-9,TRBJ1-2,TGTGCCAGCACCAAAGGGGGACAGGCCTATGGCTACACCTTC,CASTKGGQAYGYTF
-,-,TRBV5-4,TRBJ1-6,TGTGCCAGCAGCTTACCCGAGGGCAATTCACCCCTCCACTTT,CASSLPEGNSPLHF
-,-,TRBV12-2,TRBJ2-2,TGTGCAAGTCGCTTAGTGGACAGGGCGGACACCGGGGAGCTGTTTTTT,CASRLVDRADTGELFF
-,-,TRBV7-2,TRBJ1-2,TGTGCCAGCAGCTTAGAAATATCCTCAGGAGGCTACACCTTC,CASSLEISSGGYTF
-,TRBD1,TRBV7-9,TRBJ2-6,TGTGCCAGCAGCTCGGGACAGGGGGCGCTTGGGGCCAACGTCCTGACTTTC,CASSSGQGALGANVLTF
few,TRBD1,TRBV15,TRBJ1-1,TGTGCCACCAGCAGGGGGCAAACAGGGGACACTGAAGCTTTCTTT,CATSRGQTGDTEAFF
-,-,TRBV10-3,TRBJ1-1,TGTGCCATCAGTCCCGGGAACACTGAAGCTTTCTTT,CAISPGNTEAFF
-,-,TRBV24-1,TRBJ1-5,TGTGCCACCAGTGCAGGGGCGGGCAATCAGCCCCAGCATTTT,CATSAGAGNQPQHF
-,TRBD2,TRBV3-1/TRBV3-2,TRBJ2-5,TGTGCCAGCAGCCAACTAGCGGAAGAGACCCAGTACTTC,CASSQLAEETQYF
-,-,TRBV10-3,TRBJ1-1,TGTGCCATCAGTGAATTCTCCTCCACTGAAGCTTTCTTT,CAISEFSSTEAFF
-,-,TRBV28,TRBJ1-6,TGTGCCAGCCAAAGTGGCAATTCACCCCTCCACTTT,CASQSGNSPLHF
-,TRBD1,TRBV5-1,TRBJ2-5,TGCGCCAGCGTTCAGGGGACAGGGGGGATAGAGACCCAGTACTTC,CASVQGTGGIETQYF
few,TRBD2,TRBV18,TRBJ2-1,TGTGCCAGCTCACCAAGCGGGGGGGCCGAAAATGAGCAGTTCTTC,CASSPSGGAENEQFF
-,-,TRBV28,TRBJ1-2,TGTGCCAGCAGTTCCGGACAGTCCGTGACCTATGGCTACACCTTC,CASSSGQSVTYGYTF
-,-,TRBV5-5,TRBJ1-1,TGTGCCAGCACCCGAGGTGGTAATGTGGACACTGAAGCTTTCTTT,CASTRGGNVDTEAFF
once,-,TRBV7-9,TRBJ2-5,TGTGCCAGCAGCTTAGGGGGCCTCCAAGAGACCCAGTACTTC,CASSLGGLQETQYF
-,TRBD2,TRBV6-5,TRBJ2-5,TGTGCCAGCACCAGGGCGGGGGTAGGGGCCCAGTACTTC,CASTRAGVGAQYF
-,TRBD1,TRBV30,TRBJ2-7,TGTGCCGCCCGGGACAGCTCCTACGAGCAGTACTTC,CAARDSSYEQYF
-,-,TRBV3-1/TRBV3-2,TRBJ2-3,TGTGCCAGCAGTAACACAGATACGCAGTATTTT,CASSNTDTQYF
-,TRBD1,TRBV6-5,TRBJ2-3,TGTGCCAGCAGTTGGGACAGGGATGGAGATACGCAGTATTTT,CASSWDRDGDTQYF
-,-,TRBV29-1,TRBJ1-3,TGCAGCGTTGAAATGGGGCAGACCATATATTTT,CSVEMGQTIYF
-,-,TRBV6-2/TRBV6-3,TRBJ2-5,TGTGCCAGCAGTTACCCAACTAGGGGGAGGGCCCTCGGAGAGACCCAGTACTTC,CASSYPTRGRALGETQYF